This paragraph reports one TCR beta chain. Its antigen is not identified. For every sample, eight separate reactions were used to make cDNA. A template switching step added UMIs, each with a 6-nucleotide sample barcode. No DNA is given; TCRdb re-called the 5' RACE reads and lists each CDR3 protein once. The listing records approximately 330,000 distinct CDR3 sequences. This entry comes from a study of monozygotic twins with inflammatory bowel disease. Points from the study as a whole: Evidence did not back any single strong signal or clonotype linked to IBD.

Germline CDR1 and CDR2: SGHRS and YFSETQ. CDR3 length: 15 residues. The specimen sequenced was blood. The receptor was isolated from a human donor with ulcerative colitis or Crohn's disease, or a healthy co-twin of an affected twin (not recorded which). The chain joins TRBV5-1 to TRBJ1-2; TCRdb indicates TRBD1, and absent DNA this call remains unverified. The CDR3: CASSLEYREIRGYTF. The whole variable domain, filled in from reference TRBV5-1 and TRBJ1-2, reads KAGVTQTPRYLIKTRGQQVTLSCSPISGHRSVSWYQQTPGQGLQFLFEYFSETQRNKGNFPGRFSGRQFSNSRSEMNVSTLELGDSALYLCASSLEYREIRGYTFGSGTRLTVV.